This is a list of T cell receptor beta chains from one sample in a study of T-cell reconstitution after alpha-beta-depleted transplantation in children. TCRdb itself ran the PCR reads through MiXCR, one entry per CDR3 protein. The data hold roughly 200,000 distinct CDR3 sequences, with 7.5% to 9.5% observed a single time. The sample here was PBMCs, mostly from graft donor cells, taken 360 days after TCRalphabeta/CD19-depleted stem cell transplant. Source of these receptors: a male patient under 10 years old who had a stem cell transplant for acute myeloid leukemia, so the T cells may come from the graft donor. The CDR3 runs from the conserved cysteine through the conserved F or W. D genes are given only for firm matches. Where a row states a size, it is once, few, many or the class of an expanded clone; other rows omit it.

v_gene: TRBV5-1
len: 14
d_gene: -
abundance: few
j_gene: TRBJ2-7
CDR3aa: CASSWRPGPYEQYF
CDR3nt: TGCGCCAGCAGCTGGAGACCGGGACCCTACGAGCAGTACTTC

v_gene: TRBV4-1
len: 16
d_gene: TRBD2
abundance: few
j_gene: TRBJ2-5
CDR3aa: CASSHSGLAGNRTQYF
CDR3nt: TGCGCCAGCAGCCACTCGGGACTAGCGGGTAACAGGACCCAGTACTTC

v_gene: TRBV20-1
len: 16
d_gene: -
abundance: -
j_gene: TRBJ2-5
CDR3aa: CSARDYKRRAEETQYF
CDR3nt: TGCAGTGCTAGAGATTATAAGCGCAGGGCTGAAGAGACCCAGTACTTC

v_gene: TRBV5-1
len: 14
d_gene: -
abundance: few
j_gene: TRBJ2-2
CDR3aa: CASSLGPLPGELFF
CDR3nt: TGCGCCAGCAGCTTAGGCCCACTACCCGGGGAGCTGTTTTTT

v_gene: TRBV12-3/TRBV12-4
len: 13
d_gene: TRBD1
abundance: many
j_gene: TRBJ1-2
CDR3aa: CASSGGGLRGYTF
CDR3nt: TGTGCCAGCAGTGGAGGGGGCCTGCGAGGCTACACCTTC

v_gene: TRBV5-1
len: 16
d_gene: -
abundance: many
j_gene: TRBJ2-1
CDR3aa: CASSTAGALVYNEQFF
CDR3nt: TGCGCCAGCAGCACTGCGGGGGCCCTAGTCTACAATGAGCAGTTCTTC

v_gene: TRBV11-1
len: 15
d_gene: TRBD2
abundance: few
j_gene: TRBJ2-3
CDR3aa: CASTNSGGPRDTQYF
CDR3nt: TGTGCCAGCACCAACAGCGGGGGGCCGAGAGATACGCAGTATTTT

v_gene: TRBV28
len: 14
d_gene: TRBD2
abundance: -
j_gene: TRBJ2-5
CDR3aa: CAVRAGREQETQYF
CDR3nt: TGTGCCGTTAGGGCAGGGAGGGAGCAAGAGACCCAGTACTTC

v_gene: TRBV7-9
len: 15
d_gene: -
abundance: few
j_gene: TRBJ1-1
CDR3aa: CASSSVYGKNTEAFF
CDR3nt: TGTGCCAGCAGCTCAGTCTACGGGAAGAACACTGAAGCTTTCTTT

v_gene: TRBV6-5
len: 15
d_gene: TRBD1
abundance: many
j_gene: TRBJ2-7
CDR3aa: CASSPEDRDTYEQYF
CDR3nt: TGTGCCAGCAGTCCAGAGGACAGGGATACCTACGAGCAGTACTTC

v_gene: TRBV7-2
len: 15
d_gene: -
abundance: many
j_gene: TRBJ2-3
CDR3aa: CASSQQAPSTDTQYF
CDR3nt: TGTGCCAGCAGCCAACAGGCCCCTAGCACAGATACGCAGTATTTT

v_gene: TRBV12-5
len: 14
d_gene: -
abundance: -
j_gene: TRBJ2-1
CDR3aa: CASGSTEPLMGQFF
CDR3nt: TGTGCTAGTGGTTCGACCGAACCACTTATGGGGCAGTTCTTC

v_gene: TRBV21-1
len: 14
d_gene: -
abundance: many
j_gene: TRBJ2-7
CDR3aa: CASSDRDRGYEQYF
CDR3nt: TGTGCCAGCAGTGACCGGGACAGGGGTTACGAGCAGTACTTC

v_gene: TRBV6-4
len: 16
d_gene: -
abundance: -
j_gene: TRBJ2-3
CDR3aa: CASSDVWPTSTDTQYF
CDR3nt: TGTGCCAGCAGTGATGTGTGGCCCACGAGCACAGATACGCAGTATTTT

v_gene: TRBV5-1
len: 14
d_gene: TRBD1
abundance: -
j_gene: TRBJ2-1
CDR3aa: CASSRQGYNSEQFF
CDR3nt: TGCGCCAGCAGCCGACAGGGCTACAACTCTGAGCAGTTCTTC

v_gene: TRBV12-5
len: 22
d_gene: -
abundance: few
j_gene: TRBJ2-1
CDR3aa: CASDLESIWDLDLGLIHNEQFF
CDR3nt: TGTGCTAGTGACCTGGAGTCTATTTGGGACTTAGATCTAGGCCTTATCCACAATGAGCAGTTCTTC

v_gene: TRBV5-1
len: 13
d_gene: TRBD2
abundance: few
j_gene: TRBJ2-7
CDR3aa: CASKVSGSDEQYF
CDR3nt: TGCGCCAGCAAAGTCAGCGGGAGTGACGAGCAGTACTTC

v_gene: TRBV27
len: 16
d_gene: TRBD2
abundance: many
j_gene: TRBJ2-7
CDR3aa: CASSLDASGTVYEQYF
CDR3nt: TGTGCCAGCAGTCTAGATGCTAGCGGGACTGTCTACGAGCAGTACTTC

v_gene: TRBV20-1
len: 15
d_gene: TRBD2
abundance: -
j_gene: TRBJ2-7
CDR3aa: CSAEGLAGSSYEQYF
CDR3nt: TGCAGTGCAGAGGGACTAGCGGGGAGCTCCTACGAGCAGTACTTC

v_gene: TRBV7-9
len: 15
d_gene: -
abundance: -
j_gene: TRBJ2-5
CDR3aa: CASSLLLRVEETQYF
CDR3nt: TGTGCCAGCAGCTTATTACTTCGTGTTGAGGAGACCCAGTACTTC

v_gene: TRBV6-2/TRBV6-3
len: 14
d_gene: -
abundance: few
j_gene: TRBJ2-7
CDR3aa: CASSYLQRIYEQYF
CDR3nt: TGTGCCAGCAGTTATCTTCAGAGGATCTACGAGCAGTACTTC

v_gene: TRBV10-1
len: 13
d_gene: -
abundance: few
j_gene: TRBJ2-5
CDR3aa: CASSDSLGETQYF
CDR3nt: TGCGCCAGCAGTGACAGCCTCGGGGAGACCCAGTACTTC

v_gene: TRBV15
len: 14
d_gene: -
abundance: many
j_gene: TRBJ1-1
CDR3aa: CATSRGSSNTEAFF
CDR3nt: TGTGCCACCAGCAGAGGGTCATCGAACACTGAAGCTTTCTTT

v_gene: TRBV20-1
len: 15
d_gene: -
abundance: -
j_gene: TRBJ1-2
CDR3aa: CSARGWGGIEEGYTF
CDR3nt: TGCAGTGCTAGAGGATGGGGAGGGATCGAGGAGGGCTACACCTTC

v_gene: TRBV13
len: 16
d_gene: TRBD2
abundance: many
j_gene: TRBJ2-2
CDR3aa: CASSFPSGRNGGELFF
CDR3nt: TGTGCCAGCAGCTTCCCTAGCGGGCGTAACGGCGGGGAGCTGTTTTTT

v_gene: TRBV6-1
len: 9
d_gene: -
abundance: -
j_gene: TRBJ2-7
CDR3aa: CASSYEQYF
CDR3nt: TGTGCCAGCAGCTACGAGCAGTACTTC

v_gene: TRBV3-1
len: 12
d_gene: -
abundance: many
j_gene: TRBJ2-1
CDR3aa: CASSYTQGEQFF
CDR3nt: TGTGCCAGCAGCTATACCCAGGGTGAGCAGTTCTTC

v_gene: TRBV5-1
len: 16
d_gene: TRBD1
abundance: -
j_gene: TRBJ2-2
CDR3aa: CASSPGTASGTGELFF
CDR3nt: TGCGCCAGCAGCCCAGGGACAGCCTCCGGGACCGGGGAGCTGTTTTTT

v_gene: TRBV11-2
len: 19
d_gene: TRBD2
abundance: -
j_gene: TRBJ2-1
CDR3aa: CASSSNRKTSGRRGNEQFF
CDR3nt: TGTGCCAGCAGCTCGAACCGCAAGACTAGCGGGAGGCGGGGCAATGAGCAGTTCTTC

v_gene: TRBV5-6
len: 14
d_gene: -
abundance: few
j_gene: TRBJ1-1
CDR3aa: CASSFRRWTLEAFF
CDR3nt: TGTGCCAGCAGCTTTAGGAGGTGGACGCTTGAAGCTTTCTTT

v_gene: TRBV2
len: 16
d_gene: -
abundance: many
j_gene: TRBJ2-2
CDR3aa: CASLLWGQTNTGELFF
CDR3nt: TGTGCCAGCCTTTTGTGGGGCCAGACGAACACCGGGGAGCTGTTTTTT

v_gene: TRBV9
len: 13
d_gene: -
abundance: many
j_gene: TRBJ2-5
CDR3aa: CASSVGVRETQYF
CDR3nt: TGTGCCAGCAGCGTAGGGGTCCGGGAGACCCAGTACTTC

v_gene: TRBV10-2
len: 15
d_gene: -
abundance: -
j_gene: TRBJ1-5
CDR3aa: CASSEYAGGNQPQHF
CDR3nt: TGCGCCAGCAGTGAGTACGCGGGGGGCAATCAGCCCCAGCATTTT

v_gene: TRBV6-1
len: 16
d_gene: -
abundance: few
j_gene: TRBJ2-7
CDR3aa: CAVNTPRASETYEQYF
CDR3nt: TGTGCCGTCAACACCCCGAGGGCTAGCGAAACCTACGAGCAGTACTTC

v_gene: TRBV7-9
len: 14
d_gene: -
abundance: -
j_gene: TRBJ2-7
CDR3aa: CASSSTRGSYEQYF
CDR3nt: TGTGCCAGCAGCTCCACCCGGGGATCCTACGAGCAGTACTTC

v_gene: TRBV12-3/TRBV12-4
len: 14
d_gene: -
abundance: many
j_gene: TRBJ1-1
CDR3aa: CASSLAGPPTEAFF
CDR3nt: TGTGCCAGCAGTTTAGCGGGACCGCCCACTGAAGCTTTCTTT

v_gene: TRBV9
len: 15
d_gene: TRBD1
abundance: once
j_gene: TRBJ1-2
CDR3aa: CASSARDRGPYGYTF
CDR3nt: TGTGCCAGCAGCGCCCGGGACAGGGGACCCTATGGCTACACCTTC

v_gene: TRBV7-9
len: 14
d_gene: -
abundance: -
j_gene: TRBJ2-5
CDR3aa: CASSFAVAQETQYF
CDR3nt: TGTGCCAGCAGCTTTGCGGTGGCGCAAGAGACCCAGTACTTC

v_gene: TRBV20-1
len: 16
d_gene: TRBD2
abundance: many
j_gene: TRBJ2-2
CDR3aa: CSARTSGSPFAGELFF
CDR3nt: TGCAGTGCGAGGACTAGCGGGAGCCCCTTCGCCGGGGAGCTGTTTTTT

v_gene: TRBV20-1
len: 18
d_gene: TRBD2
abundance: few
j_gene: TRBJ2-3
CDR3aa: CSAWSPSGGAIPTDTQYF
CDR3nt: TGCAGTGCTTGGAGCCCTAGCGGGGGGGCAATCCCCACAGATACGCAGTATTTT

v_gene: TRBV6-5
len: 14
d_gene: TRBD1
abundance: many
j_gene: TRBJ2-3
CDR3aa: CASSYDRVGDTQYF
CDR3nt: TGTGCCAGCAGTTACGACAGGGTGGGTGATACGCAGTATTTT

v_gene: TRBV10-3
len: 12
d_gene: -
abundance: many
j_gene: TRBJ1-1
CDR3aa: CAISAGGAEAFF
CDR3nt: TGTGCCATCAGTGCAGGTGGGGCTGAAGCTTTCTTT

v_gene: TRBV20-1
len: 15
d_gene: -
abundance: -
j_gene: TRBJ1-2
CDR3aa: CSVKSHRRINYGYTF
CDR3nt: TGCAGTGTCAAATCTCACAGGAGAATTAACTATGGCTACACCTTC

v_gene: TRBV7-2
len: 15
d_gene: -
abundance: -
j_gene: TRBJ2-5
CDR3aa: CASSLMVQFQETQYF
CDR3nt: TGTGCCAGCAGCTTAATGGTTCAGTTCCAAGAGACCCAGTACTTC

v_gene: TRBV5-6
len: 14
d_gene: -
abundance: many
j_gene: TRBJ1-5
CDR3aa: CASTTKGATGPQHF
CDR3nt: TGTGCCAGCACCACTAAGGGAGCGACAGGGCCCCAGCATTTT

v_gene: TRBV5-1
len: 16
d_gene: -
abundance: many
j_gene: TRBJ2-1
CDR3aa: CASSSQVLSSYNEQFF
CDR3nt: TGCGCCAGCAGCTCACAGGTGCTGAGCTCCTACAATGAGCAGTTCTTC

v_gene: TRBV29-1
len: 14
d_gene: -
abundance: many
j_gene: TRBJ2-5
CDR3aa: CSVEAGDIQETQYF
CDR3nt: TGCAGCGTTGAGGCCGGGGACATTCAAGAGACCCAGTACTTC

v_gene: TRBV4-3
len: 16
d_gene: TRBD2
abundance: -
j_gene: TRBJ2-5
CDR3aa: CASSQTLAGEGETQYF
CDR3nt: TGCGCCAGCAGCCAAACTCTAGCGGGTGAGGGGGAGACCCAGTACTTC

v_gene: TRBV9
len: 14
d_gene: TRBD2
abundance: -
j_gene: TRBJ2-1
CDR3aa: CASSVLAGVYEQFF
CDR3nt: TGTGCCAGCAGCGTACTAGCGGGAGTCTATGAGCAGTTCTTC